This TCR beta chain was recovered during a study of T-cell reconstitution after alpha-beta-depleted transplantation in children (dated by TCRdb to about 2016). In terms of the full investigation: T-cell immune reconstitution after TCRalphabeta/CD19-depleted allogeneic hematopoietic cell transplantation in children was quantitatively tracked in the study by means of TCR repertoire profiling.

There are a few counts of this clonotype. Its antigen is unknown. No per-base quality is available; no much larger clone lies one base away. Libraries were built with PCR. Instrument used: Illumina HiSeq 2500. TCR libraries were prepared with molecular barcoding, using unique molecular identifiers to normalize TCRbeta repertoire quantification. Clones were called with MiXCR by TCRdb after fastp trimmed the public reads at Q25, and only in-frame beta chains were retained. CDR3 protein sequences are deduplicated, and each keeps its most common genes and DNA. Recorded for this sample are 450,000 to 600,000 distinct CDR3 sequences; 18% of them occurred a single time. Over 3% of the sample rests with the top ten. The CDR3 sequence holds 13 residues, the cysteine and phenylalanine included. Only the CDR3 region is kept as DNA, spanning 39 bases read in frame from base 1. According to the germline V gene (reference sequence), CDR1 reads DFQATT and CDR2 reads SNEGSKA. V lost 5 bases and J lost 7 bases; the stretch between them is 17 bases long.

Sequences were derived from PBMCs from the stem cell graft donor, sampled from the stem cell graft. The receptor was derived from a human donor who donated a stem cell graft to a child with acute lymphoblastic leukemia. This chain joins TRBV20-1 to TRBJ2-5, with no confidently assigned D gene. The CDR3 region has the sequence CSAVHGGRATQYF. At the DNA level, the sequence is TGCAGTGCTGTTCACGGCGGCCGAGCGACCCAGTACTTC.